One and the same sample provided the 19 T cell receptor beta chains below, sequenced in a study of cytomegalovirus exposure and HLA in healthy donors. With 60 Vbeta and 13 Jbeta primers, the PCR was carried out. The repertoire was sequenced with immunoSEQ multiplex PCR; TCRdb's copy has only in-frame clones and lacks some. The table has around 220,000 clones, approximately 83% seen once. The material sequenced was PBMCs. Every receptor here comes from a girl between 5 and 17 years old in good health and CMV-seronegative.

This clone has more than one count but fewer than ten. The J gene is TRBJ2-2, the V gene TRBV2, with D possibly being TRBD2 (5 bases). The CDR3 totals 17 residues. Trimming removed 2 bases at V and 2 bases at J, with 15 bases between. CDR1 is SNHLY, CDR2 FYNNEI, per germline. CDR3 coding DNA: TGTGCCAGCAGTGAAATCCATCTAGCAGATAACACCGGGGAGCTGTTTTTT. Amino acid sequence: CASSEIHLADNTGELFF.

This clone was counted between two and nine times. The chain carries TRBV2 and TRBJ1-1; D gene uncertain. V was shortened by 2 bases and J by 11 bases, with 15 bases between the two germline ends. Germline V lookup: CDR1 SNHLY, CDR2 FYNNEI. The CDR3 has 13 residues. CDR3 residues: CASSEQLMANAFF. In DNA, the CDR3 is TGTGCCAGCAGTGAACAATTAATGGCAAATGCTTTCTTT.

V is TRBV2 and J is TRBJ1-1; D not certain. CDR3 length: 14 amino acids. V lost 6 bases and J lost 1, with 12 bases in between. Germline CDR1 and CDR2: SNHLY and FYNNEI. The CDR3 sequence: CASRPQQRNTEAFF. The CDR3 DNA reads TGTGCCAGCAGACCCCAACAGAGGAACACTGAAGCTTTCTTT. Based on the CDR3 plus reference TRBV2 and TRBJ1-1, the full variable domain is EPEVTQTPSHQVTQMGQEVILRCVPISNHLYFYWYRQILGQKVEFLVSFYNNEISEKSEIFDDQFSVERPDGSNFTLKIRSTKLEDSAMYFCASRPQQRNTEAFFGQGTRLTVV.

The chain combines TRBV27 with TRBJ2-3, with D possibly TRBD2 on 6 matching bases. The CDR3 length is 14 residues. Trimming pared 0 bases from V and 3 bases from J, leaving 7 bases between. Germline V gene data show CDR1 as MNHEY and CDR2 as SMNVEV (reference sequence). The CDR3 DNA reads as TGTGCCAGCAGTTTATCGACTAGGACAGATACGCAGTATTTT. This encodes CASSLSTRTDTQYF.

The rearrangement uses TRBV2 and TRBJ2-2; 7 bases agree with TRBD2. V dropped 0 bases and J dropped 1; count of bases not matched to a gene: 14. The CDR3 spans 20 residues. Per the germline V gene, CDR1 is SNHLY and CDR2 is FYNNEI. CDR3 sequence (DNA): TGTGCCAGCAGTGAAGCTTCGGGGGGACGCAACCTACTGAACACCGGGGAGCTGTTTTTT. Protein: CASSEASGGRNLLNTGELFF.

The gene calls are TRBV7-2 and TRBJ2-5; 8 bases line up with TRBD2. The DNA end is a closer match to TRBJ2-7, so the J assignment may be wrong. Per germline, CDR1 SGHTA and CDR2 FQGNSA. The CDR3 has 15 residues. CDR3 coding DNA: TGTGCCAGCAGCCCTTACTTAAGCGGGGGAGGCGAGCAGTACTTC. Its protein is CASSPYLSGGGEQYF.

The chain uses TRBV7-9 and TRBJ2-7; 7 bases fit TRBD1. Germline lookup yields CDR1 SEHNR and CDR2 FQNEAQ (reference sequence). The CDR3 extends over 13 amino acids. The trim removed 5 bases at V and 1 base at J, leaving 2 bases unmatched. The CDR3 sequence is CASSPGQSYEQYF. In DNA form, the CDR3 reads TGTGCCAGCAGCCCGGGACAGTCCTACGAGCAGTACTTC.

The rearrangement uses TRBV6-5 and TRBJ1-2, with TRBD1 identical over 11 bases. This CDR3 region has 14 residues. Germline V gene data show CDR1 as MNHEY and CDR2 as SVGAGI. V lost 6 bases and J lost 6; bases outside the gene matches: 6. This chain's CDR3 is CASSSRTGGDGYTF. Written as DNA, the CDR3 is TGTGCCAGCAGCTCTAGGACAGGGGGCGATGGCTACACCTTC.

This chain links TRBV7-2 with TRBJ1-1; D ambiguous. Trimming took off 5 bases at V and 3 bases at J, with 10 bases between the two ends. This CDR3 comprises 13 residues. Germline V lookup: CDR1 SGHTA, CDR2 FQGNSA. The CDR3 bases are TGTGCCAGCAGCCAAAGCCCCTACACTGAAGCTTTCTTT. Translated: CASSQSPYTEAFF.

The genes are TRBV2 and TRBJ2-6; 10 bases agree with TRBD1. V gave up 6 bases and J gave up 0 bases; unmatched junction bases: 5. Germline V gene lookup returns CDR1 SNHLY and CDR2 FYNNEI. CDR3 length: 17 residues. The CDR3 protein is CASRGTGASSGANVLTF. The CDR3 bases are TGTGCCAGCAGAGGGACAGGGGCCAGCTCTGGGGCCAACGTCCTGACTTTC.

The V call is TRBV7-9, the J call TRBJ1-4; D remains ambiguous. The ends were cut back, 5 bases at V and 5 bases at J, with 18 bases in the middle. The CDR3 loop spans 16 amino acids. Germline V lookup: CDR1 SEHNR, CDR2 FQNEAQ (reference sequence). In DNA, the CDR3 is TGTGCCAGCAGCGCCCGACGGGTAGAGAGAAATGAAAAACTGTTTTTT. It translates to CASSARRVERNEKLFF. Together with reference TRBV7-9 and TRBJ1-4, the CDR3 gives the full variable domain: DTGVSQNPRHKITKRGQNVTFRCDPISEHNRLYWYRQTLGQGPEFLTYFQNEAQLEKSRLLSDRFSAERPKGSFSTLEIQRTEQGDSAMYLCASSARRVERNEKLFFGSGTQLSVL.

This clone occurred many times. The rearrangement joins TRBV15 to TRBJ1-1, with a possible D match to TRBD1 (6 bases). The germline V gene has CDR1 LNHNV and CDR2 YYDKDF (reference sequence). The CDR3 has 14 amino acids. V was trimmed by 4 bases and J by 2 bases, leaving 11 bases between them. CDR3 sequence: CATSIDRSNTEAFF. For the CDR3, the DNA is TGTGCCACCAGCATTGACAGGAGTAACACTGAAGCTTTCTTT.

V gene TRBV9 combines with J gene TRBJ2-1; 14 positions agree with TRBD2. CDR3 length: 15 residues. Trimming at V came to 3 bases and at J to 6 bases, leaving 2 bases not matched to a gene. In germline, CDR1 is SGDLS, CDR2 YYNGEE. CDR3 in DNA: TGTGCCAGCAGCGCGACTAGCGGGGGGGTCAATGAGCAGTTCTTC. Translated, it gives CASSATSGGVNEQFF.

The chain joins TRBV5-1 to TRBJ2-6, with D possibly TRBD2 on 6 matching bases. V was trimmed by 0 bases and J by 2 bases, leaving 6 bases between them. Germline assignment: CDR1 SGHRS and CDR2 YFSETQ. The CDR3 has 15 amino acids. CDR3 nucleotides: TGCGCCAGCAGCTTGGCGGGGGCTGGGGCCAACGTCCTGACTTTC. Amino acid sequence: CASSLAGAGANVLTF.

The chain has TRBV5-5 and TRBJ2-1, with 10 bases that match TRBD1. J was trimmed by 15 bases and V by 4 bases; bases with no gene match: 7. Per the germline V gene, CDR1 is SGHKS and CDR2 is YYEKEE (reference sequence). The CDR3 sequence is 12 residues long. CDR3 amino acids: CASSATGGLGFF. In DNA, the CDR3 is TGTGCCAGCAGCGCGACAGGGGGCCTAGGGTTCTTC.

The table lists this clone with a count of one. The rearrangement joins TRBV9 to TRBJ2-7; 8 nucleotides match TRBD2. Looked up from germline, CDR1 is SGDLS and CDR2 is YYNGEE. V lost 2 bases and J lost 6; bases outside the gene matches: 7. This CDR3 region has 14 residues. CDR3 coding DNA: TGTGCCAGCAGCGTCGGGGGGGACGTCCTCGAGCAGTACTTC. Translating it yields CASSVGGDVLEQYF.

In its sample, this clone was seen once. V is TRBV11-2 and J is TRBJ1-1; D is possibly TRBD1 (6 bases). Germline CDR1 and CDR2: SGHAT and FQNNGV. The V gene lost 2 bases and the J gene lost 0 bases, with 22 bases spanning the gap. This CDR3 is built from 19 residues. This chain's CDR3 is CASSLLRSGGGQMNTEAFF. CDR3 DNA sequence: TGTGCCAGCAGCTTACTTCGATCGGGGGGCGGACAGATGAACACTGAAGCTTTCTTT.

This clone was picked up one time. V gene TRBV29-1 combines with J gene TRBJ2-1; possible D gene TRBD1, 6 bases. Trimming stripped 1 base from V and 5 bases from J, with 9 bases between. This CDR3 contains 13 residues. The germline V gene encodes CDR1 SQVTM and CDR2 ANQGSEA. CDR3 sequence (DNA): TGCAGCGTTGAAGGGACAGTTAACAATGAGCAGTTCTTC. It codes for CSVEGTVNNEQFF.

This chain joins TRBV18 and TRBJ2-4; a weak D match, TRBD2 (6 bases). The V gene's germline CDR1 is KGHSH and CDR2 LQKENI. Trimming shortened V by 3 bases and J by 4 bases, and 16 bases separated the two germline ends. CDR3 size: 16 residues. The CDR3 sequence: CASSPKLGDLKNIQYF. CDR3 coding DNA: TGTGCCAGCTCACCGAAGTTAGGGGACTTAAAAAACATTCAGTACTTC. The full variable domain, in which reference TRBV18 and TRBJ2-4 provide the parts outside the CDR3, is NAGVMQNPRHLVRRRGQEARLRCSPMKGHSHVYWYRQLPEEGLKFMVYLQKENIIDESGMPKERFSAEFPKEGPSILRIQQVVRGDSAAYFCASSPKLGDLKNIQYFGAGTRLSVL.